The next 13 T cell receptor beta chains were all read from a single sample in a study of blood T cell repertoires in COVID-19. Data came from immunoSEQ multiplex PCR; TCRdb stores just in-frame clones and leaves some out. The sample includes about 320,000 clones, roughly 85% of them seen just once. Sequencing was carried out using peripheral blood. The receptors stem from a human donor in a cohort sampled during active COVID-19.

The V gene is TRBV5-1, the J gene TRBJ1-4, with 7 nucleotides matching TRBD1. The CDR3 has 16 amino acids. The germline CDR1 and CDR2 sequences are SGHRS and YFSETQ. Trimming cost V 0 bases and J 4 bases; bases outside gene matches: 6. The CDR3 DNA is TGCGCCAGCAGCTTGGTTTACAGGGGAGTTAATGAAAAACTGTTTTTT. This codes for CASSLVYRGVNEKLFF.

The chain is built from TRBV12-5 and TRBJ1-3, with D perhaps TRBD1 (5 bases). V was trimmed by 7 bases and J by 0 bases, leaving 13 bases between them. CDR3 length equals 15 residues. Germline CDR1 LGHNT, CDR2 FRNRAP. CDR3 DNA sequence: TGTGCTAGTGTTCAAACAGGTATCTCTGGAAACACCATATATTTT. Translation gives CASVQTGISGNTIYF.

V and J are TRBV7-8 and TRBJ1-2; 9 bases are shared with TRBD1. Germline CDR1 reads SGHVS; CDR2 reads FQNEAQ. With 5 bases clipped from V and 5 bases from J, the junction kept 18 bases outside the gene matches. This CDR3 contains 18 residues. CDR3 amino acids: CASSPAVQQGARLYGYTF. The CDR3 DNA sequence: TGTGCCAGCAGCCCGGCCGTTCAACAGGGGGCGCGGCTTTATGGCTACACCTTC.

This chain connects TRBV6-5 to TRBJ1-5; a weak D match, TRBD1 (5 bases). The CDR3 covers 14 residues. Trimming removed 7 bases at V and 5 bases at J, with 15 bases between. Germline V CDR1 and CDR2: MNHEY, SVGAGI. The CDR3 sequence: CASKEGAPYQPQHF. CDR3 nucleotides: TGTGCCAGCAAAGAAGGGGCCCCTTATCAGCCCCAGCATTTT.

The chain combines TRBV5-4 with TRBJ2-3, with 15 bases aligning to TRBD2. Germline lookup yields CDR1 SGHNT and CDR2 YYREEE (reference sequence). The V and J ends lost 1 base and 4 bases, in that order; junction bases with no gene match: 1. CDR3 length: 16 amino acids. CDR3 sequence: CASSLRTSGGADTQYF. The CDR3 region has the DNA TGTGCCAGCAGCTTGAGGACTAGCGGGGGGGCAGATACGCAGTATTTT. Full variable domain (outside the CDR3, taken from reference TRBV5-4 and TRBJ2-3): ETGVTQSPTHLIKTRGQQVTLRCSSQSGHNTVSWYQQALGQGPQFIFQYYREEENGRGNFPPRFSGLQFPNYSSELNVNALELDDSALYLCASSLRTSGGADTQYFGPGTRLTVL.

J is TRBJ2-5 and V is TRBV5-1; tentative D call: TRBD1 (6 bases). The V gene lost 4 bases and the J gene lost 2 bases, with 9 bases spanning the gap. This CDR3 contains 13 residues. The germline gives CDR1 SGHRS, CDR2 YFSETQ. The CDR3 coding sequence is TGCGCCAGCAGCCAGGGACATCAAGAGACCCAGTACTTC. Translated, it gives CASSQGHQETQYF.

The gene calls are TRBV30 and TRBJ2-5; 8 bases agree with TRBD2. The CDR3 has 18 residues. With 4 bases clipped from V and 1 base from J, the junction kept 17 bases outside the gene matches. CDR1 and CDR2 from the germline V gene are GTSNPN and SVGIG (reference sequence). The DNA of the CDR3 is TGTGCCTGGATGTTCGACCGGGGGGGCAGTGGCAGCCAAGAGACCCAGTACTTC. It codes for CAWMFDRGGSGSQETQYF.

The rearrangement links TRBV7-9 to TRBJ2-1; 8 bases agree with TRBD1. The CDR3 consists of 15 residues. The J segment lost 5 bases and the V segment lost 5 bases, leaving 8 bases of the junction unmatched. From germline, CDR1 is SEHNR and CDR2 FQNEAQ (reference sequence). The CDR3 protein is CASSLRQGRNNEQFF. The DNA for the CDR3 is TGTGCCAGCAGCCTGAGACAGGGGCGTAACAATGAGCAGTTCTTC.

The J gene is TRBJ1-6, the V gene TRBV27; the D gene is possibly TRBD1 (5 bases). The V gene lost 2 bases and the J gene lost 12 bases, with 11 bases spanning the gap. The CDR3 covers 13 residues. Looked up from germline, CDR1 is MNHEY and CDR2 is SMNVEV (reference sequence). CDR3: CASSLTWGLPLHF. DNA of the CDR3: TGTGCCAGCAGTTTAACGTGGGGCCTACCCCTCCACTTT.

This sequence joins TRBV30 and TRBJ1-4, with 9 positions matching TRBD1. Unmatched junction bases numbered 7, after V lost 4 bases and J lost 10 bases. This CDR3 is built from 13 residues. CDR1 is GTSNPN, CDR2 SVGIG, per germline (reference sequence). CDR3 DNA sequence: TGTGCCTGGAAACAGGGGGCGATTGGAAAACTGTTTTTT. Translating it yields CAWKQGAIGKLFF.

As DNA, the CDR3 is TGTGCCATCAGGCGTCTTATCTCACTAGCGGGAAGCACAGATACGCAGTATTTT. Protein sequence: CAIRRLISLAGSTDTQYF. V and J are TRBV10-3 and TRBJ2-3, with 10 nucleotides matching TRBD2. CDR3 length: 18 residues. Germline trimming cut 6 bases from V and 0 bases from J; bases unmatched to any gene: 12. Germline V gene data show CDR1 as ENHRY and CDR2 as SYGVKD.

The genes are TRBV20-1 and TRBJ1-2; D ambiguous. Germline V lookup: CDR1 DFQATT, CDR2 SNEGSKA (reference sequence). The V end was cut by 3 bases, the J end by 1 base, with 6 bases between. The CDR3 covers 12 residues. In DNA form, the CDR3 reads TGCAGTGCTAGTCCAGTTAACTATGGCTACACCTTC. It yields the protein CSASPVNYGYTF.

The chain carries TRBV5-1 and TRBJ2-1, with TRBD2 identical over 11 bases. The germline gives CDR1 SGHRS, CDR2 YFSETQ. With V trimmed by 4 bases and J by 6 bases, 9 bases remained unmatched. The CDR3 spans 16 residues. The CDR3 spells CASSPIAGGRVNEQFF. The CDR3 nucleotides read TGCGCCAGCAGCCCTATAGCGGGGGGGCGTGTCAATGAGCAGTTCTTC.